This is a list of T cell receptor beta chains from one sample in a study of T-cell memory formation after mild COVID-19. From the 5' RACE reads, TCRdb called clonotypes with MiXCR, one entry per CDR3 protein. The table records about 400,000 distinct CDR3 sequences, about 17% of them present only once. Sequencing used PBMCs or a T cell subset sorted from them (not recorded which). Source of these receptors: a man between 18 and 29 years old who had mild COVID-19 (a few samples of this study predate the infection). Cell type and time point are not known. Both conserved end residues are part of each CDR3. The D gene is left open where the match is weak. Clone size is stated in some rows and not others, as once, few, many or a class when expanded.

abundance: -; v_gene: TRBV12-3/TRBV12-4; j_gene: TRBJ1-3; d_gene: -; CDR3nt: TGTGCCAGCAGCCGCGGAGTACTTAGGGGAAACACCATATATTTT; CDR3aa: CASSRGVLRGNTIYF
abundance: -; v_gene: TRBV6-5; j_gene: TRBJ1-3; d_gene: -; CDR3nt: TGTGCCAGCAGTTACAGAGGCCGCACCTTAGGAAACACCATATATTTT; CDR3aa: CASSYRGRTLGNTIYF
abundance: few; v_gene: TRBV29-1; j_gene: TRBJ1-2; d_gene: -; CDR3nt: TGCAGCGTTGACCTGGGCTATGGCTACACCTTC; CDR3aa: CSVDLGYGYTF
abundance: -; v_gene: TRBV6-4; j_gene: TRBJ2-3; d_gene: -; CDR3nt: TGTGCCAGCAGCACGGACAAGGGCGGAGATACGCAGTATTTT; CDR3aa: CASSTDKGGDTQYF
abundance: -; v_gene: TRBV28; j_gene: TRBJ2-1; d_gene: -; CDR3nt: TGTGCCAGTGGCTCACTGGGGCTAGGGCAGGATGAGCAGTTCTTC; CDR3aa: CASGSLGLGQDEQFF
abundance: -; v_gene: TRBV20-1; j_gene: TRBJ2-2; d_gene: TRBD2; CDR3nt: TGCAGTGCTAGGGCAACTAGCGTCGCGAACACCGGGGAGCTGTTTTTT; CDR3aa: CSARATSVANTGELFF
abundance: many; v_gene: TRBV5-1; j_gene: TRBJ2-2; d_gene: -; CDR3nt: TGCGCCAGCAGCCGGAGGTCCGGGGGGAACACCGGGGAGCTGTTTTTT; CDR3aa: CASSRRSGGNTGELFF
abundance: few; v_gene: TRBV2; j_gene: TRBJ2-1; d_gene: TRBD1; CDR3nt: TGTGCCAGCCGGTGGGACAGTAGTTTCAATGAGCAGTTCTTC; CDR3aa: CASRWDSSFNEQFF
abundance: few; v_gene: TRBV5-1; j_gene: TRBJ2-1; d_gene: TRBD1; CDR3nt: TGCGCCAGCAGACCGAGGGACAGGGGAGTTTACAATGAGCAGTTCTTC; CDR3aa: CASRPRDRGVYNEQFF
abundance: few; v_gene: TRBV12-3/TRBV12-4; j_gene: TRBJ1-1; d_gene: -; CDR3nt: TGTGCCAGCGCCCCGCGGGGGAACACTGAAGCTTTCTTT; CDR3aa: CASAPRGNTEAFF
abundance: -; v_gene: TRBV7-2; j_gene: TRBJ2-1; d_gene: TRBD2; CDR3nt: TGTGCCAGCAGCTTAGTTCTCCAGCGGGGTGGGTATGAGCAGTTCTTC; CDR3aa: CASSLVLQRGGYEQFF
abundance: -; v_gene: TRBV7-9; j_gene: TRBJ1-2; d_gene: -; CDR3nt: TGTGCCAGCAGCCCGTTGTTGGGATATGGCTACACCTTC; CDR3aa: CASSPLLGYGYTF
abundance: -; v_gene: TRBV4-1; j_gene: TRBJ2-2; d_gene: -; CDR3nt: TGCGCCAGCAGCCACGGGGTACTAGCCGACACCGGGGAGCGGTTTTTT; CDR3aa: CASSHGVLADTGERFF
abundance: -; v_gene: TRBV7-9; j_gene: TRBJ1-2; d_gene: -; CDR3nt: TGTGCCAGCAGCTTATCCCGATCCGGTGAGAACTATGGCTACACCTTC; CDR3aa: CASSLSRSGENYGYTF
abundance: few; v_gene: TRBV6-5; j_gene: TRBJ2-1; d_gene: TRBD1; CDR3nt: TGTGCCAGCAGTTCGCAGGGGGCCAACAATGAGCAGTTCTTC; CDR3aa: CASSSQGANNEQFF
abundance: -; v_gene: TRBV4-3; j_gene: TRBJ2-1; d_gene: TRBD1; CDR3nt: TGCGCCAGCAAAGAGACAGGGAAAAGTTACAATGAGCAGTTCTTC; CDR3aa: CASKETGKSYNEQFF
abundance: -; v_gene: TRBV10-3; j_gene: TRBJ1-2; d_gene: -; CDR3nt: TGTGCCATCAGTGAGAGGCCGGCAAACTATGGCTACACCTTC; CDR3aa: CAISERPANYGYTF
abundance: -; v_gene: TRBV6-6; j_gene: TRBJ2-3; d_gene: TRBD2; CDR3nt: TGTGCCAGCACCCCCGGGACTAGCGAGGGCACAGATACGCAGTATTTT; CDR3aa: CASTPGTSEGTDTQYF
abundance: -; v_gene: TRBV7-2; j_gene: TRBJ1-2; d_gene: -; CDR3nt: TGTGCCAGCAGCGCGACGTACAGGAGCGGCTACACCTTC; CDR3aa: CASSATYRSGYTF
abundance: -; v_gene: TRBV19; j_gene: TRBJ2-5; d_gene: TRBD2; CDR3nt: TGTGCCAGTAGACGACTAGCGGGGGACCAAGAGACCCAGTACTTC; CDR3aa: CASRRLAGDQETQYF
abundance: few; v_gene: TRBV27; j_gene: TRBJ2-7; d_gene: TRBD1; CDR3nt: TGTGCCAGCAGCCCTACAGGGGTGTCTTACGAGCAGTACTTC; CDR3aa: CASSPTGVSYEQYF
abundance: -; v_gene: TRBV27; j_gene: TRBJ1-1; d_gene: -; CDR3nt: TGTGCCAGCAGCCGGATCCTCTCAGGGGTCCCTGAAGCTTTCTTT; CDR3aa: CASSRILSGVPEAFF
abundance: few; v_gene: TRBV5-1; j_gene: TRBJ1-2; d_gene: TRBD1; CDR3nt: TGCGCCAGCAGGTCAGACAGGGGAGGCTACACCTTC; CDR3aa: CASRSDRGGYTF
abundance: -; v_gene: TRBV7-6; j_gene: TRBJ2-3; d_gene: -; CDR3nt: TGTGCCAGCAGCGTCGGTGCAGCCACGCAGTATTTT; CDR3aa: CASSVGAATQYF
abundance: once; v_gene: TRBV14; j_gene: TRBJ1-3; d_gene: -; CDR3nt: TGTGCCAGCAGCCAACGAAGAGCTCTACTTGGAAACACCATATATTTT; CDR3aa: CASSQRRALLGNTIYF
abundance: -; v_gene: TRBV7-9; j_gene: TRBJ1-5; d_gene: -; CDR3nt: TGTGCCAGCAACTTGGGGGAGGGAAATCAGCCCCAGCATTTT; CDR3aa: CASNLGEGNQPQHF
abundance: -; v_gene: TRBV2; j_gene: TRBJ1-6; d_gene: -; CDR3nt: TGTGCCAGCAGGGGATCGCCGAATTCACCCCTCCACTTT; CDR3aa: CASRGSPNSPLHF
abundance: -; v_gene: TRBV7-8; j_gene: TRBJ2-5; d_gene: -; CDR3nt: TGTGCCAGCAGAAAGGGGGTTCTGGAGACCCAGTACTTC; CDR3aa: CASRKGVLETQYF
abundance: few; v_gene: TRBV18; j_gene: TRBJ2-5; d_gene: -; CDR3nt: TGTGCCAGCTCACCGGGCGACTTCCAGATGACCCAGTACTTC; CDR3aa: CASSPGDFQMTQYF
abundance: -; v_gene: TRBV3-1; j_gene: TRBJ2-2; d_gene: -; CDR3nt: TGTGCCAGCAGCCATCGTCACCGGGACACCGGGGAGCTGTTTTTT; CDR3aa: CASSHRHRDTGELFF
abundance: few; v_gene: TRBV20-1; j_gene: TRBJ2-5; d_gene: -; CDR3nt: TGCAGTGTAAAGAGGCCGCAAGAGACCCAGTACTTC; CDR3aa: CSVKRPQETQYF
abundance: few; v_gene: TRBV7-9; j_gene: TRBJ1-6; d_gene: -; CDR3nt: TGTGCCAGCCAAGAGGCACCCCTCCACTTT; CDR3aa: CASQEAPLHF
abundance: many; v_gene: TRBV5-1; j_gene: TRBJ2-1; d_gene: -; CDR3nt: TGCGCCAGCAGTTCCGACCGGGACACCCAGTTCTTC; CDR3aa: CASSSDRDTQFF
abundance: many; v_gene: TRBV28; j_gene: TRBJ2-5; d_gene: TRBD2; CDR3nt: TGTGCCAGCAGTTCGGAGCGGGGCCGGGAGACCCAGTACTTC; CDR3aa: CASSSERGRETQYF
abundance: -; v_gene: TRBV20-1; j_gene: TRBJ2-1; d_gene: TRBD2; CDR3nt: TGCAGTGCTAAAGGGACTAGCGGGGGGTCCAATGAGCAGTTCTTC; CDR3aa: CSAKGTSGGSNEQFF
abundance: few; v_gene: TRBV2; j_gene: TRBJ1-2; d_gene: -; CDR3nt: TGTGCCAGCAGGGAATCGTCCTCTGGCTACACCTTC; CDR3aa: CASRESSSGYTF
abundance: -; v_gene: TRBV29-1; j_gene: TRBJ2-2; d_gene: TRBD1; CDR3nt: TGCAGCGTTGTAGACAGGGAGACCGGGGAGCTGTTTTTT; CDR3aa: CSVVDRETGELFF
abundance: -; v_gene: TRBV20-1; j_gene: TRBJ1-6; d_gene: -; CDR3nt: TGCAGTGCTTTGGGTTCACCCCTCCACTTT; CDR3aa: CSALGSPLHF
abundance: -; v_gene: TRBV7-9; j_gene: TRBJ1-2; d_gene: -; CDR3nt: TGTGCCAGCAGCTTAGCTATAACTAACTATGGCTACACCTTC; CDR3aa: CASSLAITNYGYTF
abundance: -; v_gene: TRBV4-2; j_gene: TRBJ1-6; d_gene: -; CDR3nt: TGTGCCAGCAGCCCGGGGGGTCGGATTAATTCACCCCTCCACTTT; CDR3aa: CASSPGGRINSPLHF
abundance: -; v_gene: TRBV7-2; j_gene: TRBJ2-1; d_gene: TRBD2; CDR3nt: TGTGCCAGCAGCTTGGGGGGGTACGTAAATGAGCAGTTCTTC; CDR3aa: CASSLGGYVNEQFF
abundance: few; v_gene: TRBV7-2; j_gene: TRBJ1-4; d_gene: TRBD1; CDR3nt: TGTGCCAGCAGCTTAGCAAGGCGGACAGGGGGAGAAAAACTGTTTTTT; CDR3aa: CASSLARRTGGEKLFF
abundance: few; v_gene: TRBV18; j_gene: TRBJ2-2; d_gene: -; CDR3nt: TGTGCCAGCTCACCGGCCGGGGGCCGGAACACCGGGGAGCTGTTTTTT; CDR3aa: CASSPAGGRNTGELFF
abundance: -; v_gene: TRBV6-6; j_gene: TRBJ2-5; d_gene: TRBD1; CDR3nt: TGTGCCAGCAGTTCAACCGGGACAGGGAGAGAGACCCAGTACTTC; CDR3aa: CASSSTGTGRETQYF
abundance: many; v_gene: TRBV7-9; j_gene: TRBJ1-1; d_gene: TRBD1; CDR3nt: TGTGCCAGCAGCTTTCAGGGGGCGGACACTGAAGCTTTCTTT; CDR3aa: CASSFQGADTEAFF
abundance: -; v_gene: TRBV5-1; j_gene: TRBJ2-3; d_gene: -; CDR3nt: TGCGCCAGCAGCTTGGCCGTGGGAAAAGATACGCAGTATTTT; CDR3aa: CASSLAVGKDTQYF
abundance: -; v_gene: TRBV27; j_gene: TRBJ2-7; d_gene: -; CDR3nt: TGTGCCAGCAGTGCCGGGGGCAGGTCCTACGAGCAGTACTTC; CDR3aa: CASSAGGRSYEQYF
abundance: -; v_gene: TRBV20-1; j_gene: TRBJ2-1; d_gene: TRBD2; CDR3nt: TGCAGTGCTAGAGATCGGAGCGGGGGCGATGAGCAGTTCTTC; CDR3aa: CSARDRSGGDEQFF
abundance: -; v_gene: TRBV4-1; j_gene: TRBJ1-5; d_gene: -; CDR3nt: TGCGCCAGCAGTAAGTTGGGGGATCAGCCCCAGCATTTT; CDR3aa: CASSKLGDQPQHF
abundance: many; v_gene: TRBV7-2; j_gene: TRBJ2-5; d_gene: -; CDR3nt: TGTGCCAGCAGCCGCCCGGGGGAGACCCAGTACTTC; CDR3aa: CASSRPGETQYF
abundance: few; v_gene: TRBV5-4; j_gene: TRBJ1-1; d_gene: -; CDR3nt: TGTGCCAGCAGCCGAAGGGAGGGGATGGTGAACACTGAAGCTTTCTTT; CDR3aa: CASSRREGMVNTEAFF
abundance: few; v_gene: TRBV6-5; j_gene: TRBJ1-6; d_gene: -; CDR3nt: TGTGCCAGCAGTTACTCGATGAGTATACGGGGGAGCTCCTATAATTCACCCCTCCACTTT; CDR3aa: CASSYSMSIRGSSYNSPLHF
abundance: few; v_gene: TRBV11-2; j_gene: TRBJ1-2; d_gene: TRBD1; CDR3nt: TGTGCCAGCAGCCAGCAGGACAGGGGGCGCATAAGTGGCTACACCTTC; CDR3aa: CASSQQDRGRISGYTF
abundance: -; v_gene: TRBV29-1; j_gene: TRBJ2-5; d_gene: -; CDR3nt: TGCAGCGTTGACGGTAGGGAGACCCAGTACTTC; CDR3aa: CSVDGRETQYF
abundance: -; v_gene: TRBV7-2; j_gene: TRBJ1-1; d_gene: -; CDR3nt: TGTGCCAGCAGCTTACCCCCGGGGCTCTTGAACACTGAAGCTTTCTTT; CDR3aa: CASSLPPGLLNTEAFF
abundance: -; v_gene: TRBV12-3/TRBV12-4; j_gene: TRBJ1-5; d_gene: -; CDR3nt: TGTGCCAGCAGTTTAGAGCAGGCAGTCAATCAGCCCCAGCATTTT; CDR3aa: CASSLEQAVNQPQHF
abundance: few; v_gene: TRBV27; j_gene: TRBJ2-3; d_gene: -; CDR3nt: TGTGCCAGCAGATGGATTGGGGGGGCCACAGATACGCAGTATTTT; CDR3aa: CASRWIGGATDTQYF
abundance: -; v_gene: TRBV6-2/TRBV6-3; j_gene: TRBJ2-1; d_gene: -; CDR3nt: TGTGCCAGCAGGGGAGCCCAGCAGTTCTTC; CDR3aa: CASRGAQQFF